This T cell receptor (beta chain) appears in the sequencing data of a study of T-cell reconstitution after alpha-beta-depleted transplantation in children (dated by TCRdb to the mid-2010s). In the study overall: Using TCR repertoire profiling, the study quantitatively followed how T-cell immune reconstitution unfolded in children after TCRalphabeta/CD19-depleted allogeneic hematopoietic cell transplantation.

The method behind the library was PCR. Instrument on record: Illumina HiSeq 2500. Molecular barcoding was employed in the preparation of TCR libraries, with unique molecular identifiers being used to normalize TCRbeta repertoire quantification. The public reads were run again by TCRdb, first through fastp at Q25 and then through MiXCR, and only productive beta chains were kept. Each CDR3 protein gets just one entry, which takes the most common genes and DNA from the rows behind it. The sample table lists roughly 500,000 distinct CDR3 sequences, 30% to 35% of them with a count of one. Clones ranked in the top ten supply roughly 2.5% of the sample. This clonotype was observed a few times. Its recognized antigen is unknown. It has no much larger one-base neighbor in the sample; base qualities were not kept. This TCR derives from a human donor who donated a stem cell graft to a child with aplastic anemia. The sample here was PBMCs from the stem cell graft donor, taken from the stem cell graft.

The CDR3 loop reads CASSFGLAVSTDTQYF. The bases read TGTGCCAGCAGCTTTGGGCTAGCGGTTAGCACAGATACGCAGTATTTT. The chain is made from TRBV7-2 and TRBJ2-3, and TRBD2 aligns with 7 junction nucleotides. The CDR3 goes from the cysteine to the phenylalanine over 16 residues. CDR3 DNA only is kept here, 48 bases in frame from base 1. CDR1 and CDR2 were assigned from the germline V gene as SGHTA and FQGNSA. V ends up 3 bases short and J 0 bases short, with an unmatched junction base count of 6.